This T cell receptor beta chain was profiled in a study of T cell responses to AZD1222 COVID-19 vaccine. Whole-study results and caveats: Spike-specific TCR breadth and depth both grew after two AZD1222 doses. Repertoires were obtained only post-peak T cell response. Donor demographics were predominantly white British with a female majority; clonal diversity may be underestimated.

The table came from immunoSEQ multiplex PCR; TCRdb's copy has only in-frame clones and leaves some out. The sample shows 160,000 or so clones, approximately 90% of them seen only once. Concerning this clone: Its antigen remains unidentified.

The CDR3 is 15 residues long. The germline CDR1 and CDR2 sequences are MNHNY and SVGAGI (reference sequence). Losses at the gene ends were 7 bases for V and 7 bases for J; bases not matched to a gene: 13. Source: peripheral blood, taken on day 0 of AZD1222 vaccination. The receptor was isolated from an adult in good health. The chain is built from TRBV6-6 and TRBJ2-7, with TRBD1 matching 10 bases. The CDR3 DNA reads as TGTGCCAGCACCTCGGGGGACAGGGGAATTGGGGAGCAGTACTTC. Translated: CASTSGDRGIGEQYF.